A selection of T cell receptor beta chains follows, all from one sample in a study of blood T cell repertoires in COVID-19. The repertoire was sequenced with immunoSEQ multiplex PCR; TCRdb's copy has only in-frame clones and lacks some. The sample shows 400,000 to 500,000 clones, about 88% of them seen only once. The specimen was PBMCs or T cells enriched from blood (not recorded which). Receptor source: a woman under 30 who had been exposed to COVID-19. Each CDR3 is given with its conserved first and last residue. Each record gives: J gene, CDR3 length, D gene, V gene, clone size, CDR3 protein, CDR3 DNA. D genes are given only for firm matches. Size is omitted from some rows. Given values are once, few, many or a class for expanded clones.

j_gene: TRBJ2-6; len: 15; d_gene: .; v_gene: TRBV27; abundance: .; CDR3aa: CASSFAVSGANVLTF; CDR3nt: TGTGCCAGCAGTTTTGCAGTTTCTGGGGCCAACGTCCTGACTTTC
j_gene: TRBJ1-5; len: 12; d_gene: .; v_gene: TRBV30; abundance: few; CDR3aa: CAWSRGYQPQHF; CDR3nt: TGTGCCTGGTCGAGAGGGTATCAGCCCCAGCATTTT
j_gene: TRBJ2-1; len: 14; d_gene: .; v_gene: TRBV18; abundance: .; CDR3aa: CASSPGGSYNEQFF; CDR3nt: TGTGCCAGCTCACCGGGAGGAAGCTACAATGAGCAGTTCTTC
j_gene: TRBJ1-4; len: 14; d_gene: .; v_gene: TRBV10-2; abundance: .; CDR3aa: CASSRGTTNEKLFF; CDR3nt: TGCGCCAGCAGTCGAGGGACAACTAATGAAAAACTGTTTTTT
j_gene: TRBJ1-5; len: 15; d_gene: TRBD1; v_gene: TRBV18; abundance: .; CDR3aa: CASSLRDRGPWAQHF; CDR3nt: TGTGCCAGCTCACTTCGGGACAGGGGGCCTTGGGCCCAGCATTTT
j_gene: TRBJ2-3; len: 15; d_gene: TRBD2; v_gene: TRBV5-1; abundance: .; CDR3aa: CASSKLAGDSDTQYF; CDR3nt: TGCGCCAGCAGCAAACTAGCGGGAGATAGTGATACGCAGTATTTT
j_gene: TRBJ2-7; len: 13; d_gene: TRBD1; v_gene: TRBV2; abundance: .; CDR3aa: CAKGQGVSYEQYF; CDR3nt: TGTGCCAAGGGACAGGGGGTTTCCTACGAGCAGTACTTC
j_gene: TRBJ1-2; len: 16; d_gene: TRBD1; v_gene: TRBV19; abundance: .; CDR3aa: CASSSPGQGLNYGYTF; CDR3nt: TGTGCCAGTAGTAGCCCCGGACAGGGGCTCAACTATGGCTACACCTTC
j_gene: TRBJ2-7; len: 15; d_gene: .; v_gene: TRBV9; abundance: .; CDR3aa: CASSVGGVIAYEQYF; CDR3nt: TGTGCCAGCAGCGTAGGGGGCGTGATCGCCTACGAGCAGTACTTC
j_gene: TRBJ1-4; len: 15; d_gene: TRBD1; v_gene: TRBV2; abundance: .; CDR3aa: CASSKIGTANEKLFF; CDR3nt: TGTGCCAGCAGTAAAATCGGGACAGCTAATGAAAAACTGTTTTTT
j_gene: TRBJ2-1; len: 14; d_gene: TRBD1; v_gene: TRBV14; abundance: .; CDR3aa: CASSPGGLYNEQFF; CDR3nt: TGTGCCAGCAGCCCAGGGGGTCTTTACAATGAGCAGTTCTTC
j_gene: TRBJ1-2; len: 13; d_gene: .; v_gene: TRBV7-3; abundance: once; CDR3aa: CASSSTGNYGYTF; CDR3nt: TGTGCCAGCAGCTCCACAGGGAACTATGGCTACACCTTC
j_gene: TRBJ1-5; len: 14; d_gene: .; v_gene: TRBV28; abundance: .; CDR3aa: CASRLTGMDQPQHF; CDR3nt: TGTGCCAGCAGGCTAACAGGGATGGACCAGCCCCAGCATTTT
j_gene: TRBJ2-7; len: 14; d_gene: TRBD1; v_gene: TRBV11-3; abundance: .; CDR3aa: CASSRTGESYEQYF; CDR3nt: TGTGCCAGCAGCCGGACAGGGGAGTCCTACGAGCAGTACTTC
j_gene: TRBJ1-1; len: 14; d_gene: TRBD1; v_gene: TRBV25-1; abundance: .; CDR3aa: CASSDRGPGTEAFF; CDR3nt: TGTGCCAGCAGCGACAGGGGACCAGGGACTGAAGCTTTCTTT
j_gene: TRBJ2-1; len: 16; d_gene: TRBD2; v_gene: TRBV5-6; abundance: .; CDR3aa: CASELQAGVNYNEQFF; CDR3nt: TGTGCCAGCGAGCTTCAAGCGGGAGTAAATTACAATGAGCAGTTCTTC